These 30 T cell receptor beta chains share one sample of origin, sequenced in a study of blood T cells in healthy people across ages. A second 7 to 11 cycle PCR used barcoded and J-beta primers. TCRdb fed the 5' RACE reads into MiXCR, producing one record per CDR3 protein. This repertoire shows fewer than 750,000 distinct CDR3 sequences, less than 60% found once; its top ten account for just under 25%. Sequences were obtained from blood. The receptors were gathered from an older man in good health.

The chain has TRBV5-5 and TRBJ1-3; TRBD1 might be the D (6 bases). CDR1 is SGHKS and CDR2 is YYEKEE in the germline V gene (reference sequence). CDR3 length: 15 amino acids. V dropped 3 bases and J dropped 4 bases, with 14 bases sitting between them. DNA of the CDR3: TGTGCCAGCAGCTCCGTACAGGGATACGGAAACACCATATATTTT. It is translated as CASSSVQGYGNTIYF.

The genes are TRBV20-1 and TRBJ2-1; D call uncertain. Trimming shortened V by 1 base and J by 8 bases, and 18 bases separated the two germline ends. Germline CDR1 reads DFQATT; CDR2 reads SNEGSKA (reference sequence). This CDR3 is 15 amino acids long. The DNA for the CDR3 is TGCAGTGCTAGAGGTGCGGCCCCTCCCCATCATGAGCAGTTCTTC. Protein product: CSARGAAPPHHEQFF.

The chain is built from TRBV29-1 and TRBJ2-2, with 7 bases that match TRBD1. The CDR3 sequence is 14 residues long. Trimming removed 6 bases from V and 7 bases from J; junction bases left unmatched: 11. The germline gives CDR1 SQVTM, CDR2 ANQGSEA. The CDR3 DNA reads as TGCAGCGTGAAGGACAGGCCTGTGGGCGGGGAGCTGTTTTTT. It translates to CSVKDRPVGGELFF.

This chain uses TRBV29-1 with TRBJ2-2, with TRBD1 matching over 7 bases. Trimming took 7 bases from V and 4 from J; bases not matched to a gene: 9. The CDR3 covers 14 residues. Germline CDR1 SQVTM, CDR2 ANQGSEA. CDR3 in DNA: TGCAGCGCTAAAACAGGGGCGGTCACCGGGGAGCTGTTTTTT. This gives the protein CSAKTGAVTGELFF.

This clonotype was counted ten times or more. V and J are TRBV7-9 and TRBJ2-6, with D unclear. The V end was cut by 1 base, the J end by 1 base, with 5 bases between. The length of the CDR3 is 15 residues. The germline V gene encodes CDR1 SEHNR and CDR2 FQNEAQ (reference sequence). The CDR3, as DNA: TGTGCCAGCAGCTTAGTAGGGTCTGGGGCCAACGTCCTGACTTTC. Translated, it gives CASSLVGSGANVLTF.

With regard to this clonotype: The junction differs from germline at one of its ends, possibly a read error. This chain links TRBV6-2 or TRBV6-3 with TRBJ2-5; TRBD2 aligns across 7 bases. Germline V lookup: CDR1 MNHEY, CDR2 SVGEGT. The CDR3 totals 14 residues. This CDR3 reads CVSSFGLVRETQYF. CDR3 DNA sequence: TGTGTCAGCAGTTTCGGACTAGTCCGGGAGACCCAGTACTTC.

CDR3 sequence: CASSLGADTEAFF. CDR3 sequence (DNA): TGTGCCAGCAGCCTAGGGGCAGACACTGAAGCTTTCTTT. V gene TRBV5-6 combines with J gene TRBJ1-1, with D tentatively TRBD1 (5 bases). CDR3 length: 13 amino acids. V was trimmed by 4 bases and J by 3 bases, leaving 10 bases between them. Germline CDR1 reads SGHDT; CDR2 reads YYEEEE.

Comment on this clonotype: One end of the junction fails to match germline, which may point to a read error. This sequence joins TRBV20-1 and TRBJ2-3, with 7 bases lining up with TRBD1. There are 14 residues in the CDR3. The germline CDR1 and CDR2 sequences are DFQATT and SNEGSKA (reference sequence). CDR3 nucleotide sequence: TGCGGTGCCTCCTCCAGGGGGAATGAAGATACGCAGTATTTT. As protein: CGASSRGNEDTQYF.

The V gene is TRBV3-1, the J gene TRBJ2-3; D call uncertain. Trimming stripped 3 bases from V and 2 bases from J, with 9 bases between. This CDR3 is built from 14 residues. Per the germline V gene, CDR1 is LGHDT and CDR2 is YNNKEL (reference sequence). The CDR3 DNA is TGTGCCAGCAGCCACCGCGGATACACAGATACGCAGTATTTT. Encoded protein: CASSHRGYTDTQYF.

The chain employs TRBV29-1 and TRBJ2-2; 7 bases fit TRBD2. The CDR3 loop spans 13 amino acids. CDR1 and CDR2 (germline): SQVTM, ANQGSEA. J gave up 5 bases and V 5 bases, and 5 bases lay outside the gene matches. CDR3 coding DNA: TGCAGCGTTATACACGGGGGGACCGGGGAGCTGTTTTTT. This gives the protein CSVIHGGTGELFF.

In this sample, this clonotype turned up once. At one boundary the junction diverges from the germline segment, which might be a read error. The V call is TRBV6-6, the J call TRBJ2-7; 13 positions agree with TRBD2. The CDR3 runs to 17 residues. Germline values: CDR1 MNHNY, CDR2 SVGAGI (reference sequence). CDR3 nucleotide sequence: TGCGCCAGCAGTTCTCACAGGACTAGCGGGAGTTTCAGTGAGCAGTACTTC. It encodes CASSSHRTSGSFSEQYF.

The CDR3 nucleotides read TGCAGCGTCGACCACAATGAGCAGTACTTC. Residues: CSVDHNEQYF. V gene TRBV29-1 combines with J gene TRBJ2-7, with D hard to call. The CDR3 has 10 residues. With 6 bases removed from V and 7 bases from J, the gap between germline ends came to 10 bases. Germline V gene data show CDR1 as SQVTM and CDR2 as ANQGSEA.

Comments on this clonotype: This may come from a read error, since a much larger clone is one base off. This sequence joins TRBV7-9 and TRBJ2-1; the D is unclear. The J call may be incorrect, as the DNA end agrees better with TRBJ2-7. Germline CDR1 is SEHNR and CDR2 is FQNEAQ (reference sequence). The CDR3 runs 13 residues. The CDR3 reads CASRESSYNEQYF. In nucleotides, the CDR3 is TGTGCCAGCAGGGAGAGCTCCTACAATGAGCAGTACTTC.

V is TRBV10-3 and J is TRBJ1-2; possible D gene TRBD1, 6 bases. CDR3 size: 14 residues. Trimming took off 6 bases at V and 6 bases at J, with 17 bases between the two ends. Germline V CDR1 and CDR2: ENHRY, SYGVKD. The CDR3 sequence: CAIRGPDRPNGYTF. CDR3 coding DNA: TGTGCCATCAGGGGCCCAGACAGGCCGAATGGCTACACCTTC.

Of note for this clonotype: A single base separates this from a much larger clone, so it may be a read error. This chain connects TRBV6-1 to TRBJ2-2, with D perhaps TRBD1 or TRBD2 (6 bases each). Germline V gene lookup returns CDR1 MNHNS and CDR2 SASEGT. CDR3 size: 17 residues. The V gene lost 10 bases and the J gene lost 5 bases, with 26 bases spanning the gap. Here the CDR3 DNA reads TGTGCCAACAGCTCATCCTCCCGGGAAGGGGGGACCGGGGAGCTGTTTTTT. Amino acids: CANSSSSREGGTGELFF.

V is TRBV20-1 and J is TRBJ2-1, with 10 nucleotides matching TRBD1. The J call may be in error: the DNA end matches TRBJ2-7 better. The CDR3 extends over 14 amino acids. CDR1 DFQATT and CDR2 SNEGSKA come from the germline V gene (reference sequence). The CDR3 DNA is TGCAGTGCTAAGACAGGGGGCGGGATGAATGAGCAGTACTTC. The encoded protein is CSAKTGGGMNEQYF.

There are a few counts of this clonotype. This chain uses TRBV7-2 with TRBJ2-7; 9 bases line up with TRBD2. There are 15 residues in the CDR3. Germline trimming cut 1 base from V and 5 bases from J; bases unmatched to any gene: 6. The germline gives CDR1 SGHTA, CDR2 FQGNSA. CDR3 DNA sequence: TGTGCCAGCAGCTTAGTTGCGGGAGGGCCCCACGAGCAGTACTTC. Its translation: CASSLVAGGPHEQYF.

Many counts were recorded for this clonotype. This chain connects TRBV7-9 to TRBJ2-7; 11 bases line up with TRBD1. From germline, CDR1 is SEHNR and CDR2 FQNEAQ (reference sequence). J lost 8 bases, V lost 5 bases, and 8 bases had no gene match. The CDR3 length is 14 residues. CDR3 bases: TGTGCCAGCAGCCTAGGACAGGGGGCGCATCAGCAGTACTTC. This gives the protein CASSLGQGAHQQYF.

The V and J genes are TRBV12-3 or TRBV12-4 and TRBJ2-1; 16 bases align to TRBD2. CDR3 length: 17 residues. The ends lost 5 bases at V and 8 bases at J; junction bases unmatched: 9. The CDR3 is CASSPGTSGGVSYEQFF. For the CDR3, the DNA is TGTGCCAGCAGTCCTGGGACTAGCGGGGGGGTATCGTATGAGCAGTTCTTC.

The chain recombines TRBV2 with TRBJ1-6, with D possibly being TRBD1 (6 bases). Germline V CDR1 and CDR2: SNHLY, FYNNEI. There are 13 residues in the CDR3. The V end lost 6 bases, the J end lost 7 bases, and 10 bases lay between the germline ends. The CDR3 DNA is TGTGCCAGCAGACAGGGCGTAAATTCACCCCTCCACTTT. Its translation is CASRQGVNSPLHF.

The V gene is TRBV7-9, the J gene TRBJ2-2, with D unresolved. V was clipped by 2 bases and J by 4 bases, with 8 bases between them. CDR3 size: 14 residues. Germline lookup yields CDR1 SEHNR and CDR2 FQNEAQ (reference sequence). DNA for the CDR3: TGTGCCAGCAGCTTATATCCAGGCACCGGGGAGCTGTTTTTT. This translates into CASSLYPGTGELFF.

The V gene is TRBV20-1, the J gene TRBJ2-1, with a possible D match to TRBD1 (5 bases). V lost 1 base, J lost 1 base, and 8 bases lay in between. This CDR3 contains 14 residues. Per germline, CDR1 DFQATT and CDR2 SNEGSKA (reference sequence). CDR3 sequence: CSARVQGSYNEQFF. CDR3 in DNA: TGCAGTGCTAGAGTTCAGGGTTCCTACAATGAGCAGTTCTTC.

This clonotype appeared once. The rearrangement joins TRBV4-3 to TRBJ2-1; TRBD2 agrees at 7 bases. V lost 0 bases to trimming and J lost 2 bases; unmatched junction nucleotides: 7. The CDR3 consists of 17 residues. Looked up from germline, CDR1 is LGHNA and CDR2 is YSLEER. The CDR3 region is CASSQDSGGYPYNEQFF. The CDR3 coding sequence is TGCGCCAGCAGCCAAGACTCCGGGGGGTACCCCTACAATGAGCAGTTCTTC.

This clonotype was found a few times. The chain employs TRBV6-5 and TRBJ1-5; D is perhaps TRBD1 (5 bases). V lost 3 bases, J lost 1 base, and 10 bases lay in between. There are 15 residues in the CDR3. Germline CDR1 is MNHEY and CDR2 is SVGAGI. The CDR3 nucleotides read TGTGCCAGCAGTTATAACCGGGACAGCAATCAGCCCCAGCATTTT. It encodes CASSYNRDSNQPQHF.

This clonotype was recorded only once. This rearrangement joins TRBV20-1 to TRBJ2-1, with TRBD2 as a possible D gene (7 bases). This CDR3 is 16 amino acids long. Per the germline V gene, CDR1 is DFQATT and CDR2 is SNEGSKA (reference sequence). The V and J ends lost 1 base and 2 bases respectively, with 15 bases between them. For the CDR3, the DNA is TGCAGTGCTAGAGGGGGGGCGGGGGACCCCTACAATGAGCAGTTCTTC. This gives the protein CSARGGAGDPYNEQFF.

Comment on this clonotype: At one end, the junction sequence differs from germline, possibly due to a read error. This chain joins TRBV7-7 and TRBJ2-3; D is possibly TRBD1 (5 bases). The length of the CDR3 is 15 residues. The germline V gene has CDR1 SSHAT and CDR2 FNYEAQ (reference sequence). The CDR3 DNA follows: TGTGCTAGCAGCTTCACAGGCCCCTTCACAGATACGCGGTATTTT. This gives the protein CASSFTGPFTDTRYF.

This clonotype was picked up a small number of times. This rearrangement joins TRBV2 to TRBJ1-5; TRBD1 matches at 8 bases. Germline V lookup: CDR1 SNHLY, CDR2 FYNNEI. J lost 4 bases, V lost 6 bases, and 5 bases had no gene match. The CDR3 extends over 14 amino acids. CDR3 in DNA: TGTGCCAGCAGGGACGACAGGGGAAATCAGCCCCAGCATTTT. It codes for CASRDDRGNQPQHF.

The gene calls are TRBV9 and TRBJ2-3; 14 bases are a match to TRBD2. Germline V gives CDR1 SGDLS, CDR2 YYNGEE. The CDR3 length is 16 residues. The V and J ends lost 4 bases and 5 bases, in that order; junction bases with no gene match: 6. The DNA of the CDR3 is TGTGCCAGCAGCCCCGGACTAGCGGGAGGCGTAGATACGCAGTATTTT. This codes for CASSPGLAGGVDTQYF.

This chain connects TRBV27 to TRBJ2-2; no clear D. Per the germline V gene, CDR1 is MNHEY and CDR2 is SMNVEV (reference sequence). V lost 7 bases and J lost 3, with 15 bases in between. The CDR3 runs to 15 residues. CDR3 in DNA: TGTGCCAGCACCACCCGGGCCATGGACACCGGGGAGCTGTTTTTT. It translates to CASTTRAMDTGELFF.

The V gene is TRBV3-1, the J gene TRBJ2-5; D gene ambiguous. The V and J ends lost 7 bases and 4 bases respectively, with 7 bases between them. Germline V CDR1 and CDR2: LGHDT, YNNKEL (reference sequence). The CDR3 has 11 residues. CDR3 coding DNA: TGTGCCAGCATCCACTTAGAGACCCAGTACTTC. It translates to CASIHLETQYF.